One and the same sample provided the 23 T cell receptor beta chains below, sequenced in a study of blood T cell repertoires in COVID-19. TCRdb keeps only in-frame clones here, not all; method: immunoSEQ multiplex PCR. The table has under 450,000 clones, 88% seen once. Sequencing used peripheral blood. Receptor source: a woman aged 45-65 years with COVID-19, enrolled during active disease.

CDR3 protein: CASSRSFETANYGYTF. In DNA, the CDR3 is TGTGCCAGCTCACGATCTTTTGAGACAGCCAACTATGGCTACACCTTC. This chain uses TRBV18 with TRBJ1-2; weak D call: TRBD1 (5 bases). Germline CDR1 and CDR2: KGHSH and LQKENI. This CDR3 is 16 amino acids long. With 4 bases removed from V and 2 bases from J, the gap between germline ends came to 17 bases. Together with reference TRBV18 and TRBJ1-2, the CDR3 gives the full variable domain: NAGVMQNPRHLVRRRGQEARLRCSPMKGHSHVYWYRQLPEEGLKFMVYLQKENIIDESGMPKERFSAEFPKEGPSILRIQQVVRGDSAAYFCASSRSFETANYGYTFGSGTRLTVV.

The chain is built from TRBV27 and TRBJ1-1; D gene unclear. Germline CDR1 is MNHEY and CDR2 is SMNVEV (reference sequence). The CDR3 has 14 amino acids. V was cut by 4 bases and J by 2 bases, with 11 bases left in between. The CDR3: CASSSWTANTEAFF. In DNA, the CDR3 is TGTGCCAGCAGTTCTTGGACTGCTAACACTGAAGCTTTCTTT.

The V call is TRBV27, the J call TRBJ1-6; TRBD1 aligns across 7 bases. This CDR3 spans 13 amino acids. Per germline, CDR1 MNHEY and CDR2 SMNVEV (reference sequence). The V gene end was trimmed by 6 bases and the J gene end by 9 bases; junction bases not matched to a gene: 5. CDR3 in DNA: TGTGCCAGCAGGACAGGGTTTAGTTCACCCCTCCACTTT. This encodes CASRTGFSSPLHF.

This chain links TRBV7-9 with TRBJ1-6; TRBD1 aligns across 7 bases. Germline V gene data show CDR1 as SEHNR and CDR2 as FQNEAQ (reference sequence). After removal of 4 bases from V and 11 bases from J, the junction contained 5 bases not matched to a gene. The CDR3 runs 13 residues. CDR3 amino acids: CASSSGTDAPLHF. The CDR3 coding sequence is TGTGCCAGCAGCTCGGGGACAGACGCACCCCTCCACTTT.

This chain uses TRBV30 with TRBJ1-5, with 7 bases aligning to TRBD1. The CDR3 covers 15 residues. J lost 5 bases, V lost 3 bases, and 10 bases had no gene match. Germline CDR1 is GTSNPN and CDR2 is SVGIG (reference sequence). The CDR3 sequence: CAWSGKGAPHQPQHF. DNA for the CDR3: TGTGCCTGGAGCGGGAAGGGGGCACCTCATCAGCCCCAGCATTTT.

V is TRBV19 and J is TRBJ1-5, with D unresolved. The CDR3 is 13 amino acids. Germline assignment: CDR1 LNHDA and CDR2 SQIVND (reference sequence). Trimming stripped 5 bases from V and 1 base from J, with 6 bases between. CDR3 sequence (DNA): TGTGCCAGTAGTCCCTTGAGCAATCAGCCCCAGCATTTT. Amino acids: CASSPLSNQPQHF.

V usage is TRBV27 and J usage is TRBJ2-7; D is perhaps TRBD2 (6 bases). The CDR3 runs 12 residues. The V gene lost 5 bases and the J gene lost 2 bases, with 7 bases spanning the gap. Germline CDR1 and CDR2: MNHEY and SMNVEV (reference sequence). CDR3 sequence (DNA): TGTGCCAGCAGTGGGGGGACCTACGAGCAGTACTTC. As protein: CASSGGTYEQYF.

V usage is TRBV2 and J usage is TRBJ2-5, with 8 bases that match TRBD2. CDR1 is SNHLY, CDR2 FYNNEI, per germline. The CDR3 runs to 15 residues. Unmatched junction bases numbered 2, after V lost 2 bases and J lost 0 bases. CDR3 DNA: TGTGCCAGCAGTGAAATAGCGGGGTACCAAGAGACCCAGTACTTC. This gives the protein CASSEIAGYQETQYF.

The chain couples TRBV7-3 to TRBJ2-7; D unresolved. In germline, CDR1 is SGHTA, CDR2 FQGTGA. This CDR3 is built from 13 residues. Deletions cut 4 bases from V and 3 bases from J, with 10 bases between. The CDR3 DNA sequence: TGTGCCAGCAGCTCCCGCCTAGGCTACGAGCAGTACTTC. Translated: CASSSRLGYEQYF.

The chain is built from TRBV27 and TRBJ1-6, with D possibly matching TRBD1 (6 bases). V lost 0 bases and J 10 bases, leaving 10 bases between the germline ends. Germline loops: CDR1 MNHEY, CDR2 SMNVEV (reference sequence). CDR3 length: 14 residues. CDR3 region: CASSLSEGESPLHF. The CDR3 bases are TGTGCCAGCAGTTTATCAGAGGGGGAGTCACCCCTCCACTTT.

The chain is built from TRBV10-3 and TRBJ2-5, with 7 nucleotides matching TRBD1. The length of the CDR3 is 15 residues. Trimming at V came to 0 bases and at J to 2 bases, leaving 3 bases not matched to a gene. Germline CDR1 is ENHRY and CDR2 is SYGVKD. Written as DNA, the CDR3 is TGTGCCATCAGTGAGTCGACAGGGCCACAAGAGACCCAGTACTTC. Translating gives CAISESTGPQETQYF.

The chain combines TRBV6-1 with TRBJ1-2; 9 nucleotides match TRBD1. V dropped 3 bases and J dropped 3; count of bases not matched to a gene: 8. The CDR3 runs 16 residues. Germline V CDR1 and CDR2: MNHNS, SASEGT. CDR3: CASSDYTGGSDYGYTF. The DNA of the CDR3 is TGTGCCAGCAGTGACTATACAGGGGGCTCGGACTATGGCTACACCTTC.

The V and J genes are TRBV11-1 and TRBJ2-1; 7 nucleotides match TRBD2. CDR1 and CDR2 (germline): SGHAT, FQDESV (reference sequence). CDR3 length equals 14 residues. The V and J ends lost 3 bases and 6 bases, in that order; junction bases with no gene match: 5. Written as DNA, the CDR3 is TGTGCCAGCAGCTTGGAAGGACTAGTCAATGAGCAGTTCTTC. Residues: CASSLEGLVNEQFF. Full variable domain (outside the CDR3, taken from reference TRBV11-1 and TRBJ2-1): EAEVAQSPRYKITEKSQAVAFWCDPISGHATLYWYRQILGQGPELLVQFQDESVVDDSQLPKDRFSAERLKGVDSTLKIQPAELGDSAMYLCASSLEGLVNEQFFGPGTRLTVL.

This clone was found once. Other nucleotide sequences from this sample produce the same CDR3. This rearrangement joins TRBV11-2 to TRBJ1-1; a weak D match, TRBD1 (6 bases). The CDR3 has 15 residues. The V gene's germline CDR1 is SGHAT and CDR2 FQNNGV. V was shortened by 7 bases and J by 0 bases, with 15 bases between the two germline ends. CDR3 nucleotide sequence: TGTGCCAGCACCACAAGAGGGGGACTGAACACTGAAGCTTTCTTT. Its translation: CASTTRGGLNTEAFF.

The gene calls are TRBV30 and TRBJ1-2; 7 bases align to TRBD1. J was trimmed by 1 base and V by 2 bases; bases with no gene match: 4. This CDR3 is 14 amino acids long. CDR1 and CDR2 from the germline V gene are GTSNPN and SVGIG (reference sequence). The CDR3 protein is CAWSPGQFNYGYTF. In DNA, the CDR3 is TGTGCCTGGAGTCCGGGACAGTTTAACTATGGCTACACCTTC.

The chain joins TRBV10-2 to TRBJ1-1; D remains unclear. CDR1 is WSHSY and CDR2 is SAAADI in the germline V gene. The CDR3 has 12 amino acids. Trimming removed 10 bases at V and 1 base at J, with 10 bases between. The CDR3 here is CATRGGNTEAFF. CDR3 in DNA: TGCGCCACCCGAGGTGGGAACACTGAAGCTTTCTTT.

The J gene is TRBJ1-3, the V gene TRBV5-6; no clear D. Trimming shortened V by 0 bases and J by 4 bases, and 11 bases separated the two germline ends. Per the germline V gene, CDR1 is SGHDT and CDR2 is YYEEEE. The CDR3 runs to 15 residues. The CDR3 DNA is TGTGCCAGCAGCTTGGATAGGACTGCCGGAAACACCATATATTTT. Encoded protein: CASSLDRTAGNTIYF. Full variable domain (outside the CDR3, taken from reference TRBV5-6 and TRBJ1-3): DAGVTQSPTHLIKTRGQQVTLRCSPKSGHDTVSWYQQALGQGPQFIFQYYEEEERQRGNFPDRFSGHQFPNYSSELNVNALLLGDSALYLCASSLDRTAGNTIYFGEGSWLTVV.

This chain connects TRBV29-1 to TRBJ2-5; D might be TRBD1 (6 bases). This CDR3 comprises 11 residues. CDR1 and CDR2 (germline): SQVTM, ANQGSEA. V was pared by 7 bases and J by 5 bases, with 11 bases between. The CDR3, as DNA: TGCAGCGCCCAGGGGATGGAGACCCAGTACTTC. This sequence encodes CSAQGMETQYF.

The chain has TRBV10-2 and TRBJ1-6; TRBD1 aligns across 9 bases. Germline loops: CDR1 WSHSY, CDR2 SAAADI. The J segment lost 10 bases and the V segment lost 6 bases, leaving 4 bases of the junction unmatched. The CDR3 loop spans 13 amino acids. The CDR3 DNA follows: TGCGCCAGCAGGGGGACAGGGATGTCACCCCTCCACTTT. This codes for CASRGTGMSPLHF.

The chain has TRBV19 and TRBJ2-3; D is unresolved. The CDR3 contains 15 residues. The germline gives CDR1 LNHDA, CDR2 SQIVND (reference sequence). Trimming cost V 3 bases and J 3 bases, with 13 bases left between them. The CDR3 nucleotides are TGTGCCAGTAGTATCGGAACTATAGAGACAGATACGCAGTATTTT. Protein: CASSIGTIETDTQYF.

A note on this clone: Other nucleotide sequences in the sample specify the same CDR3. The rearrangement links TRBV2 to TRBJ1-1; D unresolved. This CDR3 comprises 13 residues. The germline V and J ends were trimmed by 3 bases and 0 bases, with 5 bases remaining between them. In germline, CDR1 is SNHLY, CDR2 FYNNEI. The CDR3 spells CASSEEVNTEAFF. The DNA of the CDR3 is TGTGCCAGCAGTGAGGAGGTGAACACTGAAGCTTTCTTT.

The V call is TRBV10-1, the J call TRBJ1-1; D gene uncertain. V lost 6 bases to trimming and J lost 4 bases, with 12 bases between them. The germline V gene encodes CDR1 WNHNN and CDR2 SYGVQD (reference sequence). The CDR3 contains 13 residues. CDR3 in DNA: TGCGCCAGCAGCCTAGATGGAGGCACTGAAGCTTTCTTT. Amino acids: CASSLDGGTEAFF.

The gene calls are TRBV28 and TRBJ1-2; 8 bases agree with TRBD1. From germline, CDR1 is MDHEN and CDR2 SYDVKM. With V trimmed by 3 bases and J by 2 bases, 8 bases remained unmatched. The CDR3 has 16 amino acids. The CDR3 here is CASSFAVGQGNYGYTF. DNA for the CDR3: TGTGCCAGCAGTTTCGCCGTCGGACAGGGAAACTATGGCTACACCTTC.